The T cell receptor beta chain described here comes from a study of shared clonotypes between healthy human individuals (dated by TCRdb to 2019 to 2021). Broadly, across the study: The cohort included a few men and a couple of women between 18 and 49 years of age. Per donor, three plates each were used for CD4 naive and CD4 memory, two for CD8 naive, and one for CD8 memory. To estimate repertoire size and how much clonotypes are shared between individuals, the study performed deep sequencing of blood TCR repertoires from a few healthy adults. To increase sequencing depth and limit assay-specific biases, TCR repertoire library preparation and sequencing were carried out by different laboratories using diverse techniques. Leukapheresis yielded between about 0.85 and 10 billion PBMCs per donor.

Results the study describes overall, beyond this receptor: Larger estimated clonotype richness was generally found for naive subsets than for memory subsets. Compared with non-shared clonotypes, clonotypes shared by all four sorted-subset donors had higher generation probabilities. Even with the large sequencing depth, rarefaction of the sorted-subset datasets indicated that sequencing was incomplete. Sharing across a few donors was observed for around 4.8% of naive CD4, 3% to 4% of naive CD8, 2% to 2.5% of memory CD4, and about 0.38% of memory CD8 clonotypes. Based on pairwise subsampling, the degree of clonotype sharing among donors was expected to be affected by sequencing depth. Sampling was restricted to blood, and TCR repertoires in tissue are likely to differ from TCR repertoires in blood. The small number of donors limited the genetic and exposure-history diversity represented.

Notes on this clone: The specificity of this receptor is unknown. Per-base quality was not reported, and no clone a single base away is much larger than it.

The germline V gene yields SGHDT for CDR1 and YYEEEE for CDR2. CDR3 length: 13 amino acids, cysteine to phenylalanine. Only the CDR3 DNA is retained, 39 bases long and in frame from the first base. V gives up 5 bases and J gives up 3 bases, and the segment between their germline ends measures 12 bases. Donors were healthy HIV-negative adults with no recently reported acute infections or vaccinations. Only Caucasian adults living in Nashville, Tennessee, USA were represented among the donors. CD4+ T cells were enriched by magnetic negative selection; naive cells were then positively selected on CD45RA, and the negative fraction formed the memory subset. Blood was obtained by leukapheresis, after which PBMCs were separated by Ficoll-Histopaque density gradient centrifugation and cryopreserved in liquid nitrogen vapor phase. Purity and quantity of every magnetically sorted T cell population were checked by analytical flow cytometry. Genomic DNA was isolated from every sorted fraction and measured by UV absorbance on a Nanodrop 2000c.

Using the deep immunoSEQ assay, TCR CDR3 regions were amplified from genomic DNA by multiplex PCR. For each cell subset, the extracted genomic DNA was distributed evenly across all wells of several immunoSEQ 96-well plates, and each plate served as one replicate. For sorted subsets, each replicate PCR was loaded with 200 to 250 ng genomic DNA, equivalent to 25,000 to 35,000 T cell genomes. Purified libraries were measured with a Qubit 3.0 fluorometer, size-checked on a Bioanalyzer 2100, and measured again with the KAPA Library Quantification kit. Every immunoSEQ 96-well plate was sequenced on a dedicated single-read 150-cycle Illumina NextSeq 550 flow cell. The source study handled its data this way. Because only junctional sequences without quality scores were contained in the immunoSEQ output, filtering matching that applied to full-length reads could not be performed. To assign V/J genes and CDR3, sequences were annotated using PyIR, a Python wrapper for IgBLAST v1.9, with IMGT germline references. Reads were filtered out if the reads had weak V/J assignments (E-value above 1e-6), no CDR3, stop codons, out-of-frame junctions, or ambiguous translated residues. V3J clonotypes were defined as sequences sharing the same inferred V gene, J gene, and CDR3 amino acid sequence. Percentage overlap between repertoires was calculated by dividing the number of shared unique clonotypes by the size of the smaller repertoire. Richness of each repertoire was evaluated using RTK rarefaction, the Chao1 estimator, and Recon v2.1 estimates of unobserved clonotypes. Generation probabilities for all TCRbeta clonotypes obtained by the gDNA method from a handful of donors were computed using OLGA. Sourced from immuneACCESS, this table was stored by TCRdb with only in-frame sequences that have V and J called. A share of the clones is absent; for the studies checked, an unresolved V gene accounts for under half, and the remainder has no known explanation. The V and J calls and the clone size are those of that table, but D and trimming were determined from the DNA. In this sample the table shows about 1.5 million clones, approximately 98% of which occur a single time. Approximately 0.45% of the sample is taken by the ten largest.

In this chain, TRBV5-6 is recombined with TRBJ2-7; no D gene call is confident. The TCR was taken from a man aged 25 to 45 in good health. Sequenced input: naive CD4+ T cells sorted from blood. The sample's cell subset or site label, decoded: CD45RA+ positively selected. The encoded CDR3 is CASSFDPYYEQYF. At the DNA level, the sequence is TGTGCCAGCAGTTTCGACCCTTACTACGAGCAGTACTTC.